This T cell receptor beta chain was retrieved from a study of PD-1 blockade in classical Hodgkin lymphoma. Study in general: It was nivolumab at 3 mg/kg, given intravenously every 2 weeks, that patients received.

CDR1 is SQVTM and CDR2 is ANQGSEA in the germline V gene. The CDR3 totals 14 residues. Between the trimmed V and J ends, which lost 6 bases and 5 bases, there was a span of 20 bases. The study, taken as a whole, reports: Similar baseline diversity was found in complete responders and newly diagnosed patients. The authors excluded patients who started nivolumab under 1 year after ASCT.

The assay was immunoSEQ multiplex PCR, and TCRdb's table has in-frame clones only and misses some. The sample comprises over 50,000 clones, over 70% of which are singletons, and 15% to 20% rests with the top ten. A note on this clone: What it recognizes is unknown.

Each patient experienced a relapse that followed autologous stem cell transplantation, and brentuximab vedotin exposure varied. The study recorded best responses of complete response, partial response or progressive disease. This TCR derives from a human donor with classical Hodgkin lymphoma. Sequenced here: peripheral blood mononuclear cells (PBMCs), sampled at baseline. This chain connects TRBV29-1 to TRBJ2-7; possibly TRBD2 for D (7 bases). Here the CDR3 DNA reads TGCAGCGTCGCAACAGGGAGGGCCTCGAACGAGCAGTACTTC. Protein sequence: CSVATGRASNEQYF.